Listed below are T cell receptor beta chains from one sample, sequenced in a study of T cell responses to AZD1222 COVID-19 vaccine. TCRdb's copy holds only in-frame clones and misses some; the assay was immunoSEQ multiplex PCR. In the table there are roughly 150,000 clones, around 93% of which are singletons. The sample here was peripheral blood, taken on day 0 of AZD1222 vaccination. The origin of the receptors is an adult in good health. Each CDR3 is given with its conserved first and last residue. D genes are given only for firm matches. Part of the rows lack a size; the others show once, few, many or a class for expanded clones.

CDR3 length	V gene	D gene	clone size	J gene	CDR3 DNA	CDR3 protein
15	TRBV2	.	.	TRBJ2-7	TGTGCCAGCAGTGAAGGGTGGCGGTTCCCCTACGAGCAGTACTTC	CASSEGWRFPYEQYF
11	TRBV10-3	.	.	TRBJ1-2	TGTGCCATCAGTGAAGGGATCGGCTACACCTTC	CAISEGIGYTF
14	TRBV5-1	.	once	TRBJ1-3	TGCGCCAGCAGCTTGGGTACATCTGGAAACACCATATATTTT	CASSLGTSGNTIYF
12	TRBV7-2	TRBD2	.	TRBJ2-3	TGTGCCAGCAGCCAGCGGGGTGATACGCAGTATTTT	CASSQRGDTQYF
15	TRBV5-1	TRBD2	.	TRBJ2-1	TGCGCCAGCAGCTACCTAGCGGGAGGCTCCAATGAGCAGTTCTTC	CASSYLAGGSNEQFF
14	TRBV7-2	TRBD1	.	TRBJ2-7	TGTGCCAGCAGGGAACACCGGGACAGGCCCGAGCAGTACTTC	CASREHRDRPEQYF
15	TRBV6-5	.	.	TRBJ2-5	TGTGCCAGCAGTTACTACCAAGGGGTACAAGAGACCCAGTACTTC	CASSYYQGVQETQYF
17	TRBV4-1	TRBD2	.	TRBJ2-3	TGCGCCAGCAGCCAAGTTCATGCGGGAGGGCCATTAGATACGCAGTATTTT	CASSQVHAGGPLDTQYF
15	TRBV6-5	.	.	TRBJ1-4	TGTGCCAGCAGCACCGGGGGGGGGACTAATGAAAAACTGTTTTTT	CASSTGGGTNEKLFF
16	TRBV4-2	.	.	TRBJ1-5	TGTGCCAGCAGCCAAGAAGTCCGGGGGCAAGGACAGCCCCAGCATTTT	CASSQEVRGQGQPQHF
18	TRBV3-1/TRBV3-2	.	.	TRBJ2-5	TGTGCCAGCAGCCAGGTGATCCATGGGGCCCTCTCAGGGGAGACCCAGTACTTC	CASSQVIHGALSGETQYF
15	TRBV18	.	.	TRBJ1-5	TGTGCCAGCTCAATAGGCTCGTCCGCAGATCGTCCCCAGCATTTT	CASSIGSSADRPQHF
15	TRBV6-5	TRBD1	.	TRBJ1-1	TGTGCCAGCACTCTCACAGGGGGCTTGGCTTTAGAAGCTTTCTTT	CASTLTGGLALEAFF
14	TRBV6-1	TRBD2	.	TRBJ2-5	TGTGCCAGCAGTCGTGGACTAGCGGGAGAGACCCAGTACTTC	CASSRGLAGETQYF
20	TRBV5-1	TRBD1	.	TRBJ1-2	TGCGCCAGCAGCTTGGGAACGACTGGGACAGGTTTCCCAAGTAACTATGGCTACACCTTC	CASSLGTTGTGFPSNYGYTF
15	TRBV28	.	.	TRBJ1-3	TGTGCCAGCACCCCCGGGGTGCCGGATGGAAACACCATATATTTT	CASTPGVPDGNTIYF
14	TRBV11-2	TRBD1	few	TRBJ1-5	TGTGCCAGCAGTCCGACAGGGTCGAATCAGCCCCAGCATTTT	CASSPTGSNQPQHF
15	TRBV7-9	TRBD2	.	TRBJ2-1	TGTGCCAGCAGCTTATTAGCGGGAGGCTACAATGAGCAGTTCTTC	CASSLLAGGYNEQFF
12	TRBV5-1	.	.	TRBJ2-7	TGCGCCAGCAGCTTGGGTGGGTTCGAGCAGTACTTC	CASSLGGFEQYF
12	TRBV2	.	.	TRBJ2-3	TGTGCCAGCAGATTAGGCACAGATACGCAGTATTTT	CASRLGTDTQYF
16	TRBV28	.	.	TRBJ1-5	TGTGCCAGCATGGTAAGGGAGCTGTATAGCAATCAGCCCCAGCATTTT	CASMVRELYSNQPQHF
14	TRBV5-1	.	.	TRBJ1-1	TGCGCCAGCAGCTCCGGGACCCCCTACACTGAAGCTTTCTTT	CASSSGTPYTEAFF
16	TRBV7-8	.	.	TRBJ1-1	TGTGCCAGCAGCCCCGCTTGGGGGGGGCTGAACACTGAAGCTTTCTTT	CASSPAWGGLNTEAFF
13	TRBV7-2	.	once	TRBJ2-3	TGTGCCAGCAGCCCCCAGGGCGGGGATACGCAGTATTTT	CASSPQGGDTQYF
13	TRBV29-1	TRBD1	.	TRBJ2-7	TGCAGCGTAGACAAGGGACAGAACTACGAGCAGTACTTC	CSVDKGQNYEQYF
14	TRBV5-4	.	.	TRBJ1-2	TGTGCCAGCAGCCGCGGGGCATCCCGCTATGGCTACACCTTC	CASSRGASRYGYTF
14	TRBV19	TRBD2	few	TRBJ2-7	TGTGCCAGTAGTACCAGCGGGAGGGCGGCCGAGCAGTACTTC	CASSTSGRAAEQYF
17	TRBV11-2	TRBD1	.	TRBJ2-7	TGTGCCAGCAGCTTACCCCGGGACAGCGCCTTCTCCTACGAGCAGTACTTC	CASSLPRDSAFSYEQYF
15	TRBV19	.	.	TRBJ2-1	TGTGCCAGTAACTCTCCGGGACGGACCTACAATGAGCAGTTCTTC	CASNSPGRTYNEQFF
20	TRBV18	.	.	TRBJ1-4	TGTGCCAGCTCACCGAGGCTTCCGGGGGGCCCCCAGGACCCTAATGAAAAACTGTTTTTT	CASSPRLPGGPQDPNEKLFF
15	TRBV6-5	TRBD2	.	TRBJ2-1	TGTGCCAGCAGTACCGGACTAGCTAAATGGAATGAGCAGTTCTTC	CASSTGLAKWNEQFF
14	TRBV7-2	.	.	TRBJ2-1	TGTGCCAGCACCTCCGCCGCGCCCAGGGATGAGCAGTTCTTC	CASTSAAPRDEQFF
12	TRBV24-1	.	.	TRBJ2-7	TGTGCCACCAGTGCGTCGGGATACGGGCAGTACTTC	CATSASGYGQYF
15	TRBV2	.	.	TRBJ1-1	TGTGCCAGTACCGCCTGGGGGGGGGCGGGAACTGAAGCTTTCTTT	CASTAWGGAGTEAFF
14	TRBV7-3	.	.	TRBJ2-1	TGTGCCAGCAGCTTACGGCAGGGATACAATGAGCAGTTCTTC	CASSLRQGYNEQFF
16	TRBV4-2	.	.	TRBJ1-4	TGTGCCAGCAGCCAAGTGGGGACGGCCGATAATGAAAAACTGTTTTTT	CASSQVGTADNEKLFF
13	TRBV7-9	.	.	TRBJ2-7	TGTGCCAGCAGCTTAGCGACATCCTACGAGCAGTACTTC	CASSLATSYEQYF
11	TRBV6-5	.	once	TRBJ1-2	TGTGCCATCTTTCTGGGGGACGACTACACCTTC	CAIFLGDDYTF
14	TRBV5-1	.	.	TRBJ2-7	TGCGCCAGCAGCTTTGAGGGGGGGTCCTACGAGCAGTACTTC	CASSFEGGSYEQYF
15	TRBV6-5	.	.	TRBJ2-1	TGTGCCAGCACCCGGACAGCTCGTAGGGCCAATGAGCAGTTCTTC	CASTRTARRANEQFF
13	TRBV30	.	few	TRBJ1-5	TGTGCCTGGAGTGACAGGTTCAATCAGCCCCAGCATTTT	CAWSDRFNQPQHF
13	TRBV28	TRBD2	.	TRBJ2-7	TGTGCCAGCAAGGGCGGGAGTACTAAGGAGCAGTACTTC	CASKGGSTKEQYF
14	TRBV5-1	.	.	TRBJ2-7	TGCGCCAGCAGCTCCGGTGGAAGCTCCTACGAGCAGTACTTC	CASSSGGSSYEQYF
14	TRBV5-1	.	.	TRBJ2-1	TGCGCCAGCAGCTTTGGGACGGGGAACAATGAGCAGTTCTTC	CASSFGTGNNEQFF
15	TRBV30	TRBD2	.	TRBJ2-7	TGTGCCTGGAGTGAAGGACTAGCGGGAGAATACGAGCAGTACTTC	CAWSEGLAGEYEQYF
14	TRBV27	.	.	TRBJ2-7	TGTGCCAGCAGACTCCGGACGCTAACCTACGAGCAGTACTTC	CASRLRTLTYEQYF
17	TRBV11-2	.	.	TRBJ1-4	TGTGCCAGCAGCTTAGGCGGTTTCCAGGGGTGGAATGAAAAACTGTTTTTT	CASSLGGFQGWNEKLFF
16	TRBV5-1	TRBD2	.	TRBJ2-3	TGCGCCAGCAGTTTAGGGACTAGCGGGAGTGGGGGTACGCAGTATTTT	CASSLGTSGSGGTQYF
18	TRBV10-3	TRBD2	.	TRBJ2-1	TGTGCCATCAGTGGAAAATCACGACTAGCGGGAGGGCACGATGAGCAGTTCTTC	CAISGKSRLAGGHDEQFF
15	TRBV5-1	.	.	TRBJ2-1	TGCGCCAGCAGCTTTGACGAAGGCTCCTACAATGAGCAGTTCTTC	CASSFDEGSYNEQFF
13	TRBV9	.	few	TRBJ2-7	TGTGCCAGCAGCGTAGATCGTTGGGATAAGCAGTACTTC	CASSVDRWDKQYF
15	TRBV5-6	.	few	TRBJ1-4	TGTGCCAGCAGCCCACGGGGGACGGTGCATGAAAAACTGTTTTTT	CASSPRGTVHEKLFF
14	TRBV28	TRBD2	.	TRBJ2-1	TGTGCCAGCAGACTTTGGGGGGGTTACCATGAGCAGTTCTTC	CASRLWGGYHEQFF
12	TRBV29-1	.	once	TRBJ2-5	TGCAGCGTTGGGGTTTCGGGGGAGACCCAGTACTTC	CSVGVSGETQYF
12	TRBV2	.	.	TRBJ1-1	TGTGCCAGCAGCCTGACAGTAGGTGAAGCTTTCTTT	CASSLTVGEAFF
15	TRBV9	.	.	TRBJ2-2	TGTGCCAGCAGCGTGGTAGGGTCCATGACCGGGGAGCTGTTTTTT	CASSVVGSMTGELFF
16	TRBV6-4	TRBD1	.	TRBJ2-7	TGTGCCAGCAGTGACTACTCCGGGACAGATCCCTACGAGCAGTACTTC	CASSDYSGTDPYEQYF